This TCR beta chain was found in a study of CXCR3-negative and CXCR3-positive naive CD8 T cells (dated by TCRdb to between 2018 and 2021). Regarding the research as a whole: In total, roughly 140 million TRB reads were obtained, which works out to roughly 1.5 +/- 0.3 million reads per library. Data from under 12 donors, pooled across two independent experiments, went into the diversity and physicochemical repertoire analyses. TRBV-TRBJ cluster analysis included naive subsets from a handful of donors and memory cells from 3 donors. The study at large found these results: Because surface CD5, which is linked to self-reactivity in mice, was comparable between the naive subsets, TCR interaction strength was also inferred from TRB CDR3 physicochemical properties. Compared with CXCR3-negative naive cells, CXCR3-positive naive cells had TRB CDR3s with higher hydrophobicity (lower Kidera factor 4), lower energy, and higher strength and volume indices. Repertoire diversity was comparably high in both naive subsets but much lower in memory CD8+ T cells. CXCR3 expression partially decreased after cryopreservation, so most assays used freshly isolated PBMCs. TRBV-TRBJ usage was similar between naive CXCR3-negative and CXCR3-positive cells from the same donor, while memory cells showed distinct patterns.

Turning to this clonotype: Its antigen is currently not known.

For each CD8+ T cell subset, flow sorting was done in triplicate, and 300,000 or so cells per subset went directly into RLT lysis buffer. To keep memory contaminants out, a stringent definition of naive CD8+ T cells was applied: CD45RO-CCR7+CD27+CD95-. Standard density gradient centrifugation was used to isolate peripheral blood mononuclear cells from buffy coats. Naive CXCR3-negative and CXCR3-positive CD8+ T cells were flow-sorted using a FACSAria III. An RNeasy Mini Kit was used to extract total RNA from the sorted cells. According to the germline V gene, CDR1 reads SQVTM and CDR2 reads ANQGSEA. Including cysteine and phenylalanine, the CDR3 has 13 amino acids. DNA for this receptor is not on file. The data were produced on a NextSeq 550. The Human TCR Profiling Kit (MiLaboratory) was used to prepare UMI-labeled 5' RACE TRB cDNA libraries. cDNA synthesis used the entire amount of extracted RNA, and PCR amplification then used the entire amount of cDNA produced. Libraries were prepared in parallel using an identical number of PCR cycles. The published analysis was carried out like this. With a minimum of two reads required per UMI, MIGEC and MiXCR pulled out about 50,000 +/- 10,000 unique UMI-labeled TRB cDNA molecules from each library. On average, around 40,000 +/- 10,000 functional in-frame TRB CDR3 nucleotide clonotypes lacking stop codons were found per library. After downsampling to 5000 UMI-labeled TRB molecules per sample, diversity metrics, including normalized Shannon-Wiener and Chao1, were computed in VDJtools. VDJtools computed clonotype-size-weighted physicochemical properties of the central five CDR3 residues: interaction energy, strength, volume and Kidera factor 4. Following reprocessing of the reads by TCRdb, the data hold one row per CDR3 protein sequence and no DNA is available. These V and J calls are TCRdb output, not the study's own analysis. This sample's records show fewer than 90,000 distinct CDR3 sequences. The ten most abundant clones make up 0.53% of the sample.

The source of this sequence is a human donor in good health. Some clones in this sample may be carry-over from other donors' samples. The chain is made from TRBV29-1 and TRBJ2-2. The specimen was naive CXCR3+ CD8+ T cells from blood. In light of the paper, this sample's cell subset or site label describes: CD45RO-CCR7+CD27+CD95- naive CD8+ T cells expressing CXCR3 (TNR3+). Here the CDR3 is given as CSVEGFDTGELFF.